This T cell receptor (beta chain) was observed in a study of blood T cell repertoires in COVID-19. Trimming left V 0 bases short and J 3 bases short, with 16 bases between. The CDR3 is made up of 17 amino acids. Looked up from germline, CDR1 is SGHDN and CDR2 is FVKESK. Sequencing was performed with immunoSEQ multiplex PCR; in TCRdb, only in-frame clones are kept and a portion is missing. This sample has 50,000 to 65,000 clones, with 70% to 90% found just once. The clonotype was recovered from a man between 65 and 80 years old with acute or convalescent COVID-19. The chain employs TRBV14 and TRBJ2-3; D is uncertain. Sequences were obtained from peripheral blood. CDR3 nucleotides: TGTGCCAGCAGCCAAGAACGGTCCGGGTTTTGGACAGATACGCAGTATTTT. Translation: CASSQERSGFWTDTQYF.